This TCR beta chain was identified during a study of blood T cells in healthy people across ages. General study results and limits: Diversity of TCR beta correlated strongly with naive T cell percentage. CMV infection status of these donors was not known.

Trimming removed 1 base at V and 3 bases at J, with 10 bases between. This CDR3 is built from 15 residues. Germline CDR1 SGHTA, CDR2 FQGNSA. Using a J-beta primer mix together with a sample-barcoded 5' primer, a second PCR was run for roughly 7 to 11 cycles. A template-switch adaptor containing 12 random nucleotides labeled each cDNA molecule. TCRdb used MiXCR to reprocess the 5' RACE reads, holding one entry per CDR3 protein. This table has 1,800,000 or so distinct CDR3 sequences, around 40% appearing once. With regard to this clonotype: Antigen: not known.

The receptor's source is a human donor in good health. Sequencing input: blood. This chain joins TRBV7-2 and TRBJ1-5; D might be TRBD1 (6 bases). The CDR3 coding sequence is TGTGCCAGCAGCTTAGATGGACAGTCCAATCAGCCCCAGCATTTT. Translated: CASSLDGQSNQPQHF.